The 5 T cell receptor beta chains below were found in one sample sequenced in a study of T cell clonotyping in hematopoietic cell transplantation (dated by TCRdb to about 2021). The meaning of the sample's time point label: recipient sample about 28 days before transplant, after cytoreduction. Libraries were constructed by the immunoSEQ multiplex PCR assay. TCRdb took over this immuneACCESS table, retaining in-frame rearrangements with V and J assigned. Such tables are incomplete; in checked studies, under half of the missing clones stem from an unresolved V gene, and the remainder is unexplained. The sample yields about 6,900 clones; 95% to 98% were counted once. The biggest ten clones account for about 16% of the sample. This material consisted of peripheral blood mononuclear cells, taken before stem cell transplant. Receptor source: an older man with acute myeloid leukemia. Some clones in this sample may be carry-over from other donors' samples.

This clone has more than one count but fewer than ten. This chain connects TRBV5-4 to TRBJ2-7, with a weak D call TRBD1 (5 bases). CDR3 length equals 14 residues. Per the germline V gene, CDR1 is SGHNT and CDR2 is YYREEE (reference sequence). The V and J ends lost 2 bases and 2 bases respectively, with 11 bases between them. CDR3 loop: CASSLKGRPYEQYF. The CDR3 nucleotides read TGTGCCAGCAGCTTAAAGGGGCGGCCCTACGAGCAGTACTTC.

The V and J genes are TRBV2 and TRBJ1-2, with TRBD1 identical over 7 bases. Germline trimming cut 4 bases from V and 8 bases from J; bases unmatched to any gene: 7. CDR1 and CDR2 (germline): SNHLY, FYNNEI. This CDR3 has 13 residues. Here the CDR3 reads CASSGTGSYGYTF. The CDR3 DNA sequence: TGTGCCAGCAGTGGGACAGGAAGTTACGGCTACACCTTC.

Note on this clone: The junction and the germline gene differ at one end; a read error may be behind it. The chain is built from TRBV5-6 and TRBJ2-7; TRBD2 aligns across 7 bases. Germline V gene sequence: CDR1 SGHDT, CDR2 YYEEEE. The CDR3 is made up of 16 amino acids. CDR3 amino acids: CASTGSSVRDYERGSF. The CDR3 DNA follows: TGTGCCAGCACCGGATCTAGTGTCCGGGACTACGAGCGGGGTTCGTTC.

The rearrangement links TRBV15 to TRBJ2-2, with D tentatively TRBD1 (5 bases). This CDR3 has 14 residues. The V end lost 11 bases, the J end lost 3 bases, and 16 bases lay between the germline ends. CDR1 is LNHNV and CDR2 is YYDKDF in the germline V gene (reference sequence). DNA of the CDR3: TGTGCCGTCTCCTCAGGGTCGTACACCGGGGAGCTGTTTTTT. Residues: CAVSSGSYTGELFF. The full variable domain, completed using reference TRBV15 and TRBJ2-2, is DAMVIQNPRYQVTQFGKPVTLSCSQTLNHNVMYWYQQKSSQAPKLLFHYYDKDFNNEADTPDNFQSRRPNTSFCFLDIRSPGLGDTAMYLCAVSSGSYTGELFFGEGSRLTVL.

The rearrangement joins TRBV11-2 to TRBJ1-1, with D perhaps matching TRBD1 (6 bases). This CDR3 region has 13 residues. The V end lost 5 bases, the J end lost 7 bases, and 14 bases lay between the germline ends. Germline CDR1 and CDR2: SGHAT and FQNNGV. As DNA, the CDR3 is TGTGCCAGCAGCATAGGGGGATTTTTTGAAGCTTTCTTT. It specifies CASSIGGFFEAFF.